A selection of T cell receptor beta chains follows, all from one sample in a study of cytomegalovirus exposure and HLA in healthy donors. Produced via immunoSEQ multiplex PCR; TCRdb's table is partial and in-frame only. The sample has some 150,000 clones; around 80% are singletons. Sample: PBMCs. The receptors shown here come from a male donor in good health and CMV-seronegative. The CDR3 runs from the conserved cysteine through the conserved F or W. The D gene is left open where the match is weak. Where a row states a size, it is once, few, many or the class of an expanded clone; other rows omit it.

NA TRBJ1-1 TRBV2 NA CASRSPLPEAFF TGTGCCAGCAGGAGTCCCTTGCCCGAAGCTTTCTTT
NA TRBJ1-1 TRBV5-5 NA CASSLVGGHTEAFF TGTGCCAGCAGCTTGGTGGGGGGGCACACTGAAGCTTTCTTT
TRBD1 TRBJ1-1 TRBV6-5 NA CASSDRGPRSEAFF TGTGCCAGCAGTGACAGGGGGCCGAGGTCTGAAGCTTTCTTT
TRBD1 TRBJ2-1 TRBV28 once CASSTGQGGEQFF TGTGCCAGCAGCACGGGACAGGGGGGTGAGCAGTTCTTC
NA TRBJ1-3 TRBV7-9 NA CASSLGMGAPGNTIYF TGTGCCAGCAGCTTAGGTATGGGGGCGCCTGGAAACACCATATATTTT
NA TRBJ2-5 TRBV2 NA CASRLAGETQYF TGTGCCAGCAGACTAGCAGGGGAGACCCAGTACTTC
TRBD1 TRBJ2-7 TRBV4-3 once CASSQDRQGAYEQYF TGCGCCAGCAGCCAAGATCGACAGGGGGCCTACGAGCAGTACTTC
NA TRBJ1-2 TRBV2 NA CASSEAPQAYYGYTF TGTGCCAGCAGTGAAGCGCCACAGGCCTACTATGGCTACACCTTC
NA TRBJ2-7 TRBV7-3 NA CASSPGGSSYEQYF TGTGCCAGCAGCCCCGGAGGGAGCTCCTACGAGCAGTACTTC
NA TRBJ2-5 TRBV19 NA CARHRHKNSRKETEQETQYF TGTGCCAGGCACCGACACAAAAACTCAAGGAAAGAGACAGAACAAGAGACCCAGTACTTC
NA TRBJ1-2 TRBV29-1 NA CSVVQDSLNYGYTF TGCAGCGTTGTGCAGGACAGCCTTAACTATGGCTACACCTTC
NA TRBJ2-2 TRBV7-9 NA CASSLAVAGELFF TGTGCCAGCAGCTTAGCCGTTGCCGGGGAGCTGTTTTTT
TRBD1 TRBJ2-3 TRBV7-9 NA CASSPPGQGGDTQYF TGTGCCAGCAGTCCTCCGGGACAGGGGGGAGATACGCAGTATTTT
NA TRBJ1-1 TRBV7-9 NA CASSLAGDSIMNTEAFF TGTGCCAGCAGCTTAGCGGGGGACTCTATCATGAACACTGAAGCTTTCTTT
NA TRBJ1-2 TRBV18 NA CASSPQSRGPDGYTF TGTGCCAGCTCACCACAATCTAGGGGTCCCGATGGCTACACCTTC
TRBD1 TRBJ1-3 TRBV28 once CASSWGTGGGNTIYF TGTGCCAGCAGTTGGGGGACAGGGGGCGGAAACACCATATATTTT
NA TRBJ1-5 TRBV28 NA CASSMGGSNQPQHF TGTGCCAGCAGTATGGGGGGGAGCAATCAGCCCCAGCATTTT
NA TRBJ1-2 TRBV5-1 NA CASSFGGVQNYGYTF TGCGCCAGCAGCTTTGGAGGTGTACAGAACTATGGCTACACCTTC
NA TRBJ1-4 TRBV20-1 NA CSAAGEKLFF TGCAGTGCTGCCGGGGAAAAACTGTTTTTT
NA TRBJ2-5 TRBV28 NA CAIKDMTEEETQYF TGTGCCATTAAAGACATGACAGAGGAAGAGACCCAGTACTTC
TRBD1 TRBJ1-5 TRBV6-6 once CASSYDREDQPQHF TGTGCCAGCAGTTATGACAGGGAAGATCAGCCCCAGCATTTT
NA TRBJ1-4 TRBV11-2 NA CASSLDGGSGEKLFF TGTGCCAGCAGCTTAGATGGGGGCTCGGGGGAAAAACTGTTTTTT
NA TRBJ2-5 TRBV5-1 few CASSLGGNQETQYF TGCGCCAGCAGCTTGGGGGGCAACCAAGAGACCCAGTACTTC
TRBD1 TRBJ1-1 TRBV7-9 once CASSLRTGETEAFF TGTGCCAGCAGCCTACGGACAGGCGAGACTGAAGCTTTCTTT
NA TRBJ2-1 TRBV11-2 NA CASSLALDNEQFF TGTGCCAGCAGCTTAGCCCTCGACAATGAGCAGTTCTTC
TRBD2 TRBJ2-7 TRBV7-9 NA CASSLASTSVDYEQYF TGTGCCAGCAGCTTAGCGAGTACTAGCGTAGACTACGAGCAGTACTTC
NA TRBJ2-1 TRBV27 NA CASRRTTLNEQFF TGTGCCAGCCGCAGGACTACCCTCAATGAGCAGTTCTTC
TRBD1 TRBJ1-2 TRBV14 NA CASSQSTGTNYGYTF TGTGCCAGCAGCCAGTCGACAGGGACTAACTATGGCTACACCTTC
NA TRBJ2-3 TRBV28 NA CASSTNRGWGEPSTDTQYF TGTGCCAGCAGTACCAACAGGGGATGGGGGGAGCCTAGCACAGATACGCAGTATTTT
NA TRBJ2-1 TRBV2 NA CASSTGTGDYNEQFF TGTGCCAGCAGCACCGGGACTGGAGACTACAATGAGCAGTTCTTC
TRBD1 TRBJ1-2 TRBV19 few CASLGDSNGYTF TGTGCCTCCCTTGGGGACAGCAATGGCTACACCTTC
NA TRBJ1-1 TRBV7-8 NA CASSLDAGGTEAFF TGTGCCAGCAGCTTAGATGCGGGGGGCACTGAAGCTTTCTTT
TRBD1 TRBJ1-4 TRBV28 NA CASSLDREREKLFF TGTGCCAGCAGTCTAGACAGGGAGCGGGAAAAACTGTTTTTT
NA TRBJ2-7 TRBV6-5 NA CASSYSGLPAYEQYF TGTGCCAGCAGTTACTCGGGACTCCCAGCCTACGAGCAGTACTTC
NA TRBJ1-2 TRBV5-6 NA CASSSDTGTSNYGYTF TGTGCCAGCAGCTCAGACACAGGAACTTCTAACTATGGCTACACCTTC
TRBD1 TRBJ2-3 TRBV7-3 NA CASSTQGTTDTQYF TGTGCCAGCAGCACACAGGGGACCACAGATACGCAGTATTTT
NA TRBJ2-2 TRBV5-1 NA CASTQEPGHPTGELFF TGCGCCAGCACCCAAGAACCGGGACACCCCACCGGGGAGCTGTTTTTT
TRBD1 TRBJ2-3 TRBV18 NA CASSPGTGRDTQYF TGTGCCAGCTCACCGGGGACAGGTCGAGATACGCAGTATTTT
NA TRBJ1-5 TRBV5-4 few CASSRQGSNQPQHF TGTGCCAGCAGCCGTCAGGGGAGCAATCAGCCCCAGCATTTT
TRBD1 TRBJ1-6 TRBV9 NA CASSVEWTGVSPLHF TGTGCCAGCAGCGTAGAGTGGACAGGGGTTTCACCCCTCCACTTT
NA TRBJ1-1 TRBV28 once CASKSALGRGAFF TGTGCCAGCAAATCGGCTCTCGGCAGGGGAGCTTTCTTT
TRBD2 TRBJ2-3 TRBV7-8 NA CASSGEGLAGGPWDTQYF TGTGCCAGCAGCGGAGAAGGACTAGCGGGGGGCCCCTGGGATACGCAGTATTTT
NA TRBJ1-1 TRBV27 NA CASSLSTGGNTEAFF TGTGCCAGCAGTTTATCTACGGGGGGGAACACTGAAGCTTTCTTT
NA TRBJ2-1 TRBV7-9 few CASSSELYNEQFF TGTGCCAGCAGCTCCGAGCTCTACAATGAGCAGTTCTTC
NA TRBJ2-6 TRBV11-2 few CASSPLSGANVLTF TGTGCCAGCAGCCCCTTGTCTGGGGCCAACGTCCTGACTTTC
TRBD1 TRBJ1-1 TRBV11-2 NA CASSFRGPNTEAFF TGTGCCAGCAGCTTTAGGGGGCCTAACACTGAAGCTTTCTTT
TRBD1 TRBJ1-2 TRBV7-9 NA CASSSPGQENLSGGYTF TGTGCCAGCAGCTCCCCGGGACAGGAAAACCTTTCGGGCGGCTACACCTTC
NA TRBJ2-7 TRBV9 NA CASTPGGHTASGEQYF TGTGCCAGCACCCCAGGGGGGCACACCGCCTCCGGCGAGCAGTACTTC
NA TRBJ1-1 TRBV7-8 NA CASSLTVNTEAFF TGTGCCAGCAGCCTCACAGTGAACACTGAAGCTTTCTTT
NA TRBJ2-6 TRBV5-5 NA CASSPPGSGANVLTF TGTGCCAGCAGCCCACCAGGGTCTGGGGCCAACGTCCTGACTTTC
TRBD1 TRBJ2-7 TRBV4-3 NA CASSQEGTGNHEQYF TGCGCCAGCAGCCAAGAGGGGACAGGGAATCACGAGCAGTACTTC
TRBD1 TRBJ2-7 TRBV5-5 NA CASSLALGQGNEQYF TGTGCCAGCAGCTTGGCCTTGGGACAGGGAAACGAGCAGTACTTC
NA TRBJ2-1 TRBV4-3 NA CASSQDRRGRISYNEQFF TGCGCCAGCAGCCAAGATCGTCGTGGGAGAATCTCCTACAATGAGCAGTTCTTC
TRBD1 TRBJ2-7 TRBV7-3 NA CASSPRSRDRGEQYF TGTGCCAGCAGCCCCAGGTCCCGGGACAGGGGCGAGCAGTACTTC
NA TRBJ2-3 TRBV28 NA CASSLRRQRTDTQYF TGTGCCAGCAGTTTGCGGCGACAGCGCACAGATACGCAGTATTTT
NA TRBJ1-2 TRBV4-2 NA CASSQVGQGNNYGYTF TGTGCCAGCAGCCAAGTGGGGCAGGGAAATAACTATGGCTACACCTTC
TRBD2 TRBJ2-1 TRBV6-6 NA CASSYGGGGYEQFF TGTGCCAGCAGTTACGGCGGGGGGGGGTATGAGCAGTTCTTC